Presented here are 21 T cell receptor beta chains from one specimen sequenced in a study of technical replicates of blood from a few donors. Only in-frame clones appear in the TCRdb table, and some are missing; sequencing was by immunoSEQ multiplex PCR. The repertoire holds more than 90,000 clones, with around 96% as singletons. The sample consisted of T cells isolated from PBMCs. The receptor set was obtained from a human donor in good health.

The chain has TRBV7-2 and TRBJ2-3, with D maybe TRBD1 (5 bases). V lost 1 base to trimming and J lost 4 bases, with 6 bases between them. This CDR3 has 13 amino acids. Germline assignment: CDR1 SGHTA and CDR2 FQGNSA. In nucleotides, the CDR3 is TGTGCCAGCAGCTTAGGACAGTCAGATACGCAGTATTTT. Amino acids: CASSLGQSDTQYF.

The chain carries TRBV4-3 and TRBJ2-7, with TRBD1 matching over 7 bases. The germline CDR1 and CDR2 sequences are LGHNA and YSLEER. The CDR3 is 14 residues long. J gave up 2 bases and V 4 bases, and 5 bases lay outside the gene matches. Here the CDR3 DNA reads TGCGCCAGCAGCCCCAAAGGACAGGCCTACGAGCAGTACTTC. Its protein product is CASSPKGQAYEQYF.

This chain connects TRBV10-1 to TRBJ2-1, with 7 bases aligning to TRBD1. This CDR3 region has 12 residues. Per the germline V gene, CDR1 is WNHNN and CDR2 is SYGVQD (reference sequence). V gave up 8 bases and J gave up 6 bases; unmatched junction bases: 4. Here the CDR3 DNA reads TGCGCCAGCGAGACAGGGTGCAATGAGCAGTTCTTC. This codes for CASETGCNEQFF.

The chain recombines TRBV2 with TRBJ2-1, with a weak D call TRBD2 (6 bases). This CDR3 spans 16 amino acids. From germline, CDR1 is SNHLY and CDR2 FYNNEI. Deletions cut 6 bases from V and 4 bases from J, with 19 bases between. The CDR3 here is CASSPGTYPVYNEQFF. As DNA, the CDR3 is TGTGCCAGCAGCCCAGGGACTTATCCTGTTTACAATGAGCAGTTCTTC.

The chain couples TRBV13 to TRBJ2-7; 10 positions match TRBD2. V trimming: 5 bases; J trimming: 3 bases; junction bases outside the gene matches: 4. Germline lookup yields CDR1 PRHDT and CDR2 FYEKMQ (reference sequence). This CDR3 has 14 residues. The CDR3 DNA sequence: TGTGCCAGCAGCCCGGGACTAGCGTACTACGAGCAGTACTTC. This encodes CASSPGLAYYEQYF.

This clone appeared once. The CDR3 loop reads CASSAGGRNQPQHF. Written as DNA, the CDR3 is TGTGCCAGTAGTGCAGGGGGACGAAATCAGCCCCAGCATTTT. The gene calls are TRBV19 and TRBJ1-5; 7 bases agree with TRBD1. V was clipped by 5 bases and J by 4 bases; unmatched bases: 5. Looked up from germline, CDR1 is LNHDA and CDR2 is SQIVND (reference sequence). The CDR3 totals 14 residues.

The genes are TRBV7-3 and TRBJ1-2; TRBD1 aligns across 9 bases. This CDR3 has 16 residues. Per germline, CDR1 SGHTA and CDR2 FQGTGA. With 4 bases clipped from V and 0 bases from J, the junction kept 6 bases outside the gene matches. The CDR3 is CASSSGTGPANYGYTF. The DNA for the CDR3 is TGTGCCAGCAGCTCGGGGACAGGGCCAGCTAACTATGGCTACACCTTC.

This chain connects TRBV15 to TRBJ2-7, with 7 bases that match TRBD1. V lost 2 bases to trimming and J lost 3 bases; unmatched junction nucleotides: 4. Per the germline V gene, CDR1 is LNHNV and CDR2 is YYDKDF (reference sequence). CDR3 length: 14 amino acids. The CDR3 nucleotides are TGTGCCACCAGCAGACGTGCAGGGGGCTACGAGCAGTACTTC. It encodes CATSRRAGGYEQYF.

The rearrangement links TRBV19 to TRBJ2-5, with D possibly TRBD1 on 5 matching bases. Germline CDR1 is LNHDA and CDR2 is SQIVND (reference sequence). Deletions cut 8 bases from V and 5 bases from J, with 12 bases between. The CDR3 loop spans 12 amino acids. CDR3: CASRQGRETQYF. The DNA of the CDR3 is TGTGCCAGTCGGCAGGGCAGGGAGACCCAGTACTTC.

The chain uses TRBV15 and TRBJ2-2; TRBD1 agrees at 9 bases. The CDR3 covers 19 residues. V lost 5 bases to trimming and J lost 2 bases; unmatched junction nucleotides: 15. The germline gives CDR1 LNHNV, CDR2 YYDKDF (reference sequence). The chain's CDR3 is CATSSQGQGVSINTGELFF. CDR3 DNA sequence: TGTGCCACCAGCTCACAGGGACAGGGCGTTTCTATTAACACCGGGGAGCTGTTTTTT.

V is TRBV25-1 and J is TRBJ1-1; tentatively, D is TRBD1 (5 bases). V shed 6 bases and J shed 6 bases, with 14 bases lying between them. Germline values: CDR1 MGHDK, CDR2 SYGVNS. The CDR3 is made up of 13 amino acids. The CDR3 protein is CASSQTDRAEAFF. The DNA for the CDR3 is TGTGCCAGCAGCCAAACCGACAGAGCTGAAGCTTTCTTT.

The V and J genes are TRBV27 and TRBJ2-1; 7 bases are shared with TRBD1. Per germline, CDR1 MNHEY and CDR2 SMNVEV (reference sequence). This CDR3 is built from 13 residues. The trim removed 4 bases at V and 10 bases at J, leaving 7 bases unmatched. DNA for the CDR3: TGTGCCAGCAGTTGGAAGGGGGCTGGAGAGCAGTTCTTC. This codes for CASSWKGAGEQFF.

This clone appeared a single time. The rearrangement links TRBV10-3 to TRBJ2-6; 7 bases are a match to TRBD1. CDR1 and CDR2 from the germline V gene are ENHRY and SYGVKD. There are 17 residues in the CDR3. V gave up 4 bases and J gave up 2 bases; unmatched junction bases: 8. In DNA, the CDR3 is TGTGCCATCAGTGTCGTCGACAGGGAACCTGGGGCCAACGTCCTGACTTTC. This encodes CAISVVDREPGANVLTF.

This chain joins TRBV10-1 and TRBJ1-1; no firm D call. In germline, CDR1 is WNHNN, CDR2 SYGVQD (reference sequence). The CDR3 spans 13 residues. Trimming took 7 bases from V and 2 from J, leaving 11 bases between them. CDR3 in amino acids: CASMGAVNTEAFF. The CDR3 DNA follows: TGCGCCAGCATGGGCGCCGTTAACACTGAAGCTTTCTTT.

V usage is TRBV6-1 and J usage is TRBJ1-5, with 7 bases fitting TRBD1. With 1 base clipped from V and 0 bases from J, the junction kept 6 bases outside the gene matches. This CDR3 has 17 residues. Germline V CDR1 and CDR2: MNHNS, SASEGT. In DNA form, the CDR3 reads TGTGCCAGCAGTGAAGGGGGGGACAGAGTTAGCAATCAGCCCCAGCATTTT. Translated: CASSEGGDRVSNQPQHF.

CDR3 in amino acids: CASSVVAGSNEQFF. In DNA, the CDR3 is TGTGCCAGCAGCGTAGTGGCAGGAAGCAATGAGCAGTTCTTC. The V gene is TRBV9, the J gene TRBJ2-1; D is uncertain. Germline CDR1 SGDLS, CDR2 YYNGEE. V shed 0 bases and J shed 6 bases, with 10 bases lying between them. The CDR3 covers 14 residues. Variable domain in full (rest from reference TRBV9 and TRBJ2-1): DSGVTQTPKHLITATGQRVTLRCSPRSGDLSVYWYQQSLDQGLQFLIQYYNGEERAKGNILERFSAQQFPDLHSELNLSSLELGDSALYFCASSVVAGSNEQFFGPGTRLTVL.

The chain couples TRBV9 to TRBJ2-7, with D perhaps matching TRBD2 (5 bases). V lost 4 bases to trimming and J lost 0 bases, with 14 bases between them. Germline V CDR1 and CDR2: SGDLS, YYNGEE. The CDR3 loop spans 15 amino acids. The CDR3 protein is CASSTSSGSSYEQYF. CDR3 bases: TGTGCCAGCAGCACCTCGAGCGGATCCTCCTACGAGCAGTACTTC.

The V call is TRBV5-1, the J call TRBJ2-3; a possible D gene is TRBD2 (5 bases). Trimming removed 1 base from V and 2 bases from J, with 11 bases in between. Per the germline V gene, CDR1 is SGHRS and CDR2 is YFSETQ. CDR3 length: 15 residues. In nucleotides, the CDR3 is TGCGCCAGCAGCTTGTTAACCGGGGACACAGATACGCAGTATTTT. Translating gives CASSLLTGDTDTQYF.

This clone has a single count. The CDR3 spells CASSMSPSYEQYF. The DNA for the CDR3 is TGTGCCAGTAGTATGAGTCCGTCCTACGAGCAGTACTTC. The chain employs TRBV19 and TRBJ2-7, with D unclear. CDR1 LNHDA and CDR2 SQIVND come from the germline V gene (reference sequence). V lost 3 bases to trimming and J lost 1 base, with 7 bases between them. This CDR3 comprises 13 residues. The full variable domain, in which reference TRBV19 and TRBJ2-7 provide the parts outside the CDR3, is DGGITQSPKYLFRKEGQNVTLSCEQNLNHDAMYWYRQDPGQGLRLIYYSQIVNDFQKGDIAEGYSVSREKKESFPLTVTSAQKNPTAFYLCASSMSPSYEQYFGPGTRLTVT.

This clone was picked up one time. The rearrangement links TRBV2 to TRBJ2-1; 7 positions agree with TRBD2. With 3 bases clipped from V and 7 bases from J, the junction kept 6 bases outside the gene matches. The germline V gene has CDR1 SNHLY and CDR2 FYNNEI. CDR3 length: 14 residues. The DNA for the CDR3 is TGTGCCAGCAGTGACTCGGGGGGTACTAATGAGCAGTTCTTC. This translates into CASSDSGGTNEQFF.

The chain has TRBV9 and TRBJ2-2; D possibly corresponds to TRBD2 (6 bases). The CDR3 consists of 18 residues. V was clipped by 4 bases and J by 4 bases, with 23 bases between them. The germline V gene has CDR1 SGDLS and CDR2 YYNGEE. The CDR3 nucleotides read TGTGCCAGCAGCACTCCCCTTTTGGCTAGCGAACCCACCGGGGAGCTGTTTTTT. This encodes CASSTPLLASEPTGELFF.